These 23 T cell receptor beta chains share one sample of origin, sequenced in a study of T-cell memory formation after mild COVID-19. A single record per CDR3 protein comes from TCRdb applying MiXCR to the 5' RACE reads. The data contain 100,000 to 150,000 distinct CDR3 sequences, about a sixth of them singletons. The sequenced material came from PBMCs or a T cell subset sorted from them (not recorded which). The receptors stem from a man aged 18 to 30 who had mild COVID-19 (a few samples of this study predate the infection). Cell type and time point are not known.

The rearrangement links TRBV12-3 or TRBV12-4 to TRBJ2-1; 8 positions agree with TRBD2. V was pared by 3 bases and J by 3 bases, with 1 base of the junction left unmatched. The CDR3 is 14 amino acids. The CDR3 loop reads CASSFGTSYNEQFF. Here the CDR3 DNA reads TGTGCCAGCAGTTTCGGGACTAGCTACAATGAGCAGTTCTTC.

There are many counts of this clonotype. The V call is TRBV7-2, the J call TRBJ1-2; D gene unclear. The CDR3 is 12 amino acids. CDR1 SGHTA and CDR2 FQGNSA come from the germline V gene. V was clipped by 8 bases and J by 2 bases, with 9 bases between them. The CDR3 region is CASGQQNYGYTF. CDR3 nucleotides: TGTGCCAGCGGTCAGCAAAACTATGGCTACACCTTC.

The V gene is TRBV20-1, the J gene TRBJ1-4; tentative D call: TRBD1 (5 bases). CDR1 and CDR2 from the germline V gene are DFQATT and SNEGSKA (reference sequence). Trimming removed 4 bases from V and 6 bases from J, with 12 bases in between. CDR3 length: 13 residues. The CDR3 region is CSAIRGLDEKLFF. For the CDR3, the DNA is TGCAGTGCTATCCGGGGCCTAGATGAAAAACTGTTTTTT.

The chain recombines TRBV13 with TRBJ1-6, with D unclear. V lost 5 bases and J lost 7, with 9 bases in between. Germline CDR1 PRHDT, CDR2 FYEKMQ (reference sequence). CDR3 length: 13 residues. In DNA, the CDR3 is TGTGCCAGCAGCCTCAGCAGGAATTCACCCCTCCACTTT. Translation gives CASSLSRNSPLHF.

V and J are TRBV14 and TRBJ2-1; TRBD2 matches at 11 bases. This CDR3 spans 15 amino acids. Trimming at V came to 6 bases and at J to 4 bases, leaving 5 bases not matched to a gene. CDR1 is SGHDN, CDR2 FVKESK, per germline. CDR3 nucleotides: TGTGCCAGCAGAAATAGCGGGGGGGCTTACAATGAGCAGTTCTTC. Its protein product is CASRNSGGAYNEQFF.

V usage is TRBV7-2 and J usage is TRBJ1-2; TRBD1 is a possible D gene (6 bases). The CDR3 spans 13 residues. Trimming shortened V by 4 bases and J by 4 bases, and 10 bases separated the two germline ends. CDR1 and CDR2 (germline): SGHTA, FQGNSA. As DNA, the CDR3 is TGTGCCAGCAGCTCGCAACAGGGCTATGGCTACACCTTC. This encodes CASSSQQGYGYTF.

The V call is TRBV5-5, the J call TRBJ2-3; TRBD2 aligns across 12 bases. The CDR3 is 16 amino acids. Germline V gene lookup returns CDR1 SGHKS and CDR2 YYEKEE (reference sequence). V lost 4 bases and J lost 2; bases outside the gene matches: 5. The CDR3 DNA is TGTGCCAGCAGCCTCCTAGCGGGGGGGCACACAGATACGCAGTATTTT. Protein sequence: CASSLLAGGHTDTQYF.

This chain joins TRBV9 and TRBJ2-7; D uncertain. CDR3 length: 15 amino acids. The V gene lost 0 bases and the J gene lost 3 bases, with 13 bases spanning the gap. Germline CDR1 SGDLS, CDR2 YYNGEE. The CDR3 is CASSVVGGRSYEQYV. The CDR3 DNA reads TGTGCCAGCAGCGTAGTAGGTGGACGGAGCTACGAGCAGTACGTC.

This clonotype has just one count. This chain connects TRBV7-2 to TRBJ1-2, with D maybe TRBD1 (6 bases). CDR1 and CDR2 from the germline V gene are SGHTA and FQGNSA. This CDR3 spans 14 amino acids. Trimming took 3 bases from V and 6 from J, leaving 14 bases between them. The CDR3 DNA reads as TGTGCCAGCAGCTTCCAGGGGCTCCGGGATGGCTACACCTTC. Encoded protein: CASSFQGLRDGYTF.

In its sample, this clonotype was seen many times. The V gene is TRBV7-2, the J gene TRBJ1-1; TRBD1 is a possible D gene (6 bases). Germline CDR1 reads SGHTA; CDR2 reads FQGNSA. The CDR3 spans 12 residues. Trimming stripped 4 bases from V and 6 bases from J, with 9 bases between. CDR3 residues: CASSWDTSEAFF. The CDR3, as DNA: TGTGCCAGCAGCTGGGACACGTCTGAAGCTTTCTTT.

There are a few counts of this clonotype. The genes are TRBV4-1 and TRBJ1-2; 7 bases agree with TRBD1. The CDR3 totals 15 residues. V dropped 5 bases and J dropped 6; count of bases not matched to a gene: 12. In germline, CDR1 is MGHRA, CDR2 YSYEKL. The CDR3 nucleotides are TGCGCCAGCAGCGAGGCGGACAGGTCGAGCCATGGCTACACCTTC. It codes for CASSEADRSSHGYTF.

This clonotype was counted a few times. V and J are TRBV29-1 and TRBJ2-1, with D possibly being TRBD2 (6 bases). Germline CDR1 reads SQVTM; CDR2 reads ANQGSEA. The V end was cut by 4 bases, the J end by 9 bases, with 10 bases between. The CDR3 is made up of 11 amino acids. The CDR3 reads CSVGGGSEQFF. CDR3 DNA: TGCAGCGTTGGTGGAGGGAGTGAGCAGTTCTTC.

This clonotype was detected many times. V and J are TRBV6-2 or TRBV6-3 and TRBJ2-7; D perhaps matches TRBD1 (5 bases). V was shortened by 2 bases and J by 6 bases, with 20 bases between the two germline ends. The CDR3 runs 16 residues. Looked up from germline, CDR1 is MNHEY and CDR2 is SVGEGT. The CDR3 sequence is CASSYGETAPPSEQYV. The DNA for the CDR3 is TGTGCCAGCAGTTACGGTGAGACAGCCCCTCCCTCCGAGCAGTACGTC.

A few counts support this clonotype. The rearrangement uses TRBV20-1 and TRBJ1-1; TRBD1 is a possible D gene (5 bases). Germline assignment: CDR1 DFQATT and CDR2 SNEGSKA (reference sequence). V gave up 7 bases and J gave up 4 bases, with 16 bases separating them. The CDR3 is 13 amino acids. DNA of the CDR3: TGCAGTGTCAGAGGGTATGGGGGCACTGAAGCTTTCTTT. Translating it yields CSVRGYGGTEAFF.

The CDR3 loop is CASSQVGWGAFGYTF. The CDR3 nucleotides are TGTGCCAGCAGCCAAGTCGGATGGGGGGCGTTTGGCTACACCTTC. The gene calls are TRBV4-2 and TRBJ1-2, with D tentatively TRBD1 (6 bases). Trimming removed 1 base at V and 7 bases at J, with 16 bases between. The CDR3 length is 15 residues. Germline V gene data show CDR1 as LGHNA and CDR2 as YNFKEQ.

The chain employs TRBV20-1 and TRBJ2-4, with D perhaps TRBD2 (7 bases). The V gene's germline CDR1 is DFQATT and CDR2 SNEGSKA (reference sequence). The CDR3 is 16 residues long. The V end lost 3 bases, the J end lost 1 base, and 16 bases lay between the germline ends. The CDR3 loop is CSARPGGGAAKNIQYF. The CDR3 DNA follows: TGCAGTGCTAGGCCAGGAGGGGGGGCGGCCAAAAACATTCAGTACTTC.

V gene TRBV29-1 combines with J gene TRBJ2-3; no definite D call. The CDR3 loop spans 14 amino acids. Germline loops: CDR1 SQVTM, CDR2 ANQGSEA. V dropped 6 bases and J dropped 5 bases, with 18 bases sitting between them. CDR3 residues: CSVALSVDGDTQYF. For the CDR3, the DNA is TGCAGCGTCGCCCTCTCTGTGGACGGAGATACGCAGTATTTT.

This clonotype is termed medium-sized. V usage is TRBV7-9 and J usage is TRBJ2-1; D is possibly TRBD2 (5 bases). The germline CDR1 and CDR2 sequences are SEHNR and FQNEAQ (reference sequence). CDR3 length: 15 amino acids. V was shortened by 1 base and J by 5 bases, with 12 bases between the two germline ends. In DNA form, the CDR3 reads TGTGCCAGCAGCTTAGTGGCTAGCAACCACAATGAGCAGTTCTTC. Translation: CASSLVASNHNEQFF.

The chain links TRBV5-6 to TRBJ2-4, with D perhaps given as TRBD1 or TRBD2 (5 bases each). Germline values: CDR1 SGHDT, CDR2 YYEEEE. Deletions cut 0 bases from V and 1 base from J, with 11 bases between. The CDR3 is 16 residues long. The CDR3 is CASSLVSWDAKNIQYF. Written as DNA, the CDR3 is TGTGCCAGCAGCTTGGTATCGTGGGACGCCAAAAACATTCAGTACTTC.

The table lists this clonotype with a few counts. V usage is TRBV19 and J usage is TRBJ1-2; D perhaps matches TRBD1 (6 bases). V was cut by 5 bases and J by 5 bases, with 15 bases left in between. The CDR3 is 14 amino acids. Germline V lookup: CDR1 LNHDA, CDR2 SQIVND (reference sequence). CDR3: CASSSTGSEYGYTF. Written as DNA, the CDR3 is TGTGCCAGTAGTTCGACAGGATCCGAATATGGCTACACCTTC.

This clonotype came up a few times. The CDR3 coding sequence is TGCAGCGTCGTCGTCGGGGGATTCGAGCAGTACTTC. Protein sequence: CSVVVGGFEQYF. The gene calls are TRBV29-1 and TRBJ2-7; weak D call: TRBD2 (6 bases). This CDR3 has 12 amino acids. The germline gives CDR1 SQVTM, CDR2 ANQGSEA. The V and J ends lost 6 bases and 6 bases respectively, with 15 bases between them.

This clonotype was picked up a small number of times. This chain links TRBV30 with TRBJ2-5, with unresolved D. The CDR3 sequence is 12 residues long. The V gene lost 0 bases and the J gene lost 4 bases, with 6 bases spanning the gap. CDR1 and CDR2 (germline): GTSNPN, SVGIG (reference sequence). Written as DNA, the CDR3 is TGTGCCTGGAGTGTAAATTCAGAGACCCAGTACTTC. This encodes CAWSVNSETQYF.

A remark on this clonotype: A much bigger clone sits one base away, suggesting this may be a read error. This chain links TRBV7-7 with TRBJ2-5; the match to TRBD2 covers 9 bases. Germline loops: CDR1 SSHAT, CDR2 FNYEAQ (reference sequence). The CDR3 spans 17 residues. The CDR3 loop reads CASSLSPAGGRGETKYF. CDR3 DNA sequence: TGTGCCAGCAGCTTATCGCCAGCGGGGGGTCGGGGAGAGACCAAGTACTTC.